This entry concerns a single T cell receptor (beta chain). Which antigen it targets is not known. Base qualities are missing; no much larger clone stands one base away. This record comes from a study of cytomegalovirus exposure and HLA in healthy donors (dated 2017 in TCRdb). For the wider study: According to an earlier analysis of 587 of the donors, some 180 million T cells yielded 100 million or so unique TCR beta sequences and approximately 280 Gb of sequence data. An early release covering approximately 600 HLA-typed donors comprised approximately 300 gigabases of sequencing data and roughly 86 million unique TCR sequences. Among the roughly 390 genotyped donors, 81% belonged to the genetic ancestry cluster associated with self-reported Caucasian donors. The study aimed to test whether cataloging public T cell receptors could reveal signatures of past pathogen exposure. The study used immunosequencing to profile the T cell repertoires of 600 to 850 subjects and linked those repertoires to cytomegalovirus serostatus. Along with the roughly 670-subject first cohort, a separate validation cohort of approximately 110 different subjects was used. High-throughput TCR immunosequencing, statistical association of individual TCRs with disease status, and machine learning were combined to predict cytomegalovirus infection status. A later analysis re-analyzed previously published TCR beta repertoires from about 600 donors and added high-resolution HLA genotyping to study TCR occurrence patterns. Rather than drawing on any new phenotypic data, the later analysis identified candidate immune exposures from TCR beta sequences and the way those sequences occurred across donors. An earlier analysis of several hundred of the donors applied high-throughput TCR beta sequencing to assess whether each TCR beta V gene segment acted as functional or pseudogenic. Donor age, sex, ethnicity and CMV serostatus were compiled together with the repertoire data. A later genetic analysis took genome-wide SNP genotypes for about 55% of the 666 donors and used that subset as a discovery cohort. Every repertoire in the discovery cohort had been generated on one and the same sequencing platform. Class I and class II HLA loci were covered by the typing at four-digit resolution. The number of donors typed differed by locus, with about 629-640 for A, B, C, DRB1 and DQB1, approximately 500 for DQA1, 600 to 610 for DPA1, and under 490 for DPB1. A handful of DR-DQ haplotypes were treated as single units for association and clustering because of strong linkage in the cohort. Among under 450 genotyped donors of the cohort, an average of roughly 240,000 unique TCR beta nucleotide sequences were sequenced per donor, 15% to 20% of them non-productive. Results and caveats for the whole study, not just this receptor: A few of the identified cytomegalovirus-associated TCR beta chains were confirmed in vitro to be specific for cytomegalovirus antigens. Some IMGT-functional V segments, including TRBV6-2 and TRBV6-3, could not be distinguished by the 87-base-pair reads and were therefore excluded. In a later analysis, some 18,000 TCR beta sequences were associated with specific HLA alleles at a false discovery rate of 0.05. Only TCR beta chains were sequenced in this cohort, and the absence of alpha or paired-chain data limited detectable features. Broadly in line with IMGT annotations, most TCR beta V segments showed up in productive rearrangements about 87% or about 30% of the time in an earlier analysis of several hundred of the donors. It was suggested by the authors that the approach could potentially be generalized to other disease states and immunological phenotypes. In both the original and validation cohorts, the classifier was reported to diagnose cytomegalovirus status with high specificity and sensitivity. While some public TCRs were present in many individuals, most TCR sequences turned up only very rarely across donors. CMV serostatus was the only immune exposure information available for the cohort. Because some donors lacked HLA typing at each locus, the association tests relied only on the typed subset. A later genetic analysis reported fewer N-insertions in productive TCRs among donors in an Asian-associated ancestry cluster than the approximately 700-donor mean. When HLA alleles, especially DR and DQ, strongly co-occurred, TCR associations were difficult to assign to individual alleles. In a later analysis, several top co-occurrence clusters were reported to appear linked to parvovirus B19, influenza, CMV and Epstein-Barr virus. The earlier analysis of around 600 of the donors excluded 15 to 20 rarely observed V segments, including chromosome 9 orphons, because counts were too low. An association between a missense DCLRE1C variant and V-gene and J-gene trimming of TCR beta chains was found in a later genetic analysis and replicated in an independent cohort. The study gave a list of 150 to 200 TCR beta chains associated with cytomegalovirus. Linkage disequilibrium might explain the correlated functional status among segregating V segments, but an unknown experimental factor could not be ruled out. In a later analysis, HLA-associated TCR beta chains showed more clonal expansion and lower generation probabilities than non-associated chains that were equally common. In a later analysis, the rate of TCR association differed among HLA loci, with DRB1 alleles having the most associated TCRs and HLA-C alleles having the fewest. Roughly uniform sequencing depth across donors was assumed in presence/absence analyses, although this assumption may not hold. A further reported finding was that TCR beta sequences accurately predicted the HLA-A and HLA-B alleles for most subjects in the first cohort. According to a later analysis, most CMV-associated TCR beta chains appeared to be HLA-restricted, and the HLA associations seemed to be driven largely by CMV exposure. A cluster of highly shared sequence variants was judged likely to represent a technical artifact of the sequencing pipeline.

The CDR3, from cysteine to phenylalanine, totals 15 residues. The CDR3 DNA has 45 bases and is translated from base 1. For CDR1 and CDR2, the germline V gene lists WSHSY and SAAADI. Cut back by 3 bases and 7 bases, the V and J ends lie 17 bases apart. The cohort comprised 670 or so healthy bone marrow donors. Cohort members were all nominally healthy when sampled, although unrecorded immune exposures were likely present. The donor was CMV seronegative and was included in the group of several hundred seronegative cohort members. A peripheral blood sample was provided by each donor, and peripheral blood mononuclear cells were used for TCR beta sequencing. The Qiagen DNeasy Blood Extraction Kit was used to extract genomic DNA from the blood cell samples. The library came from the immunoSEQ multiplex PCR assay. A mixture of 60 forward primers for TCR Vbeta segments and 13 reverse primers for TCR Jbeta segments was used in the multiplex PCR. A multiplex PCR assay on genomic DNA amplified the CDR3 region of rearranged TCR beta genes. The amplified TCR beta libraries were sequenced on the Illumina HiSeq System as 87-base-pair reads. In the source study's methods: A later analysis tallied roughly 78 million unique TCR beta chains across the 610 or so repertoires, and around 12 million of those chains were shared by two or more donors. Raw reads were error-corrected and collapsed into unique sequences by a nearest-neighbor algorithm in which closely related sequences were merged to remove PCR and sequencing errors. V, D and J gene segments were assigned by aligning CDR3 sequences to IMGT reference sequences. For a sequence to be retained, a match of at least six nucleotides to both a V gene segment and a J gene segment was required. Rearrangements were classified as productive when the CDR3 lacked stop codons and remained in frame with V and J, and all other rearrangements were classified as non-productive. Following IMGT convention, CDR3 was defined as the stretch from the second conserved V-encoded cysteine to the conserved J-encoded phenylalanine. In an earlier analysis of just under 600 of the donors, sequences lacking an unambiguous match to a single V gene segment were excluded. An earlier analysis of 500 to 700 of the donors classified V segments as functional when productive rearrangements were above 56.7% and as segregating when the standard deviation between donors was above 5%. A statistical classification framework was built for diagnosing cytomegalovirus status from the catalog of TCR beta chain sequences. V and J gene assignment, in a later analysis, came from comparing TCR nucleotide sequences with IMGT/GENE-DB human TR gene sequences. The TCRdist pipeline was used in a later analysis to assign CDR3 sequences and most-parsimonious VDJ recombination scenarios. In a later analysis, every TCR beta chain was defined by the combination of its CDR3 amino acid sequence and its V-gene family, and reads without a unique V-gene family were dropped. In a later analysis, a few hundred highly shared, low-generation-probability nucleotide sequences were removed to address suspected cross-contamination and a sequencing artifact. A later analysis calculated a clonal expansion index for each public chain from normalized within-repertoire ranks of inferred template counts. In a later analysis, generation probabilities were computed using a VDJ recombination model fitted to out-of-frame rearrangements, and the results were checked against IGoR. In a later analysis, TCR-TCR, TCR-HLA and TCR-CMV co-occurrence was scored with hypergeometric tests, and a repertoire-size bias correction was applied to TCR pairs. A later analysis estimated false discovery rates by permuting HLA or CMV assignments 20 times. In a later analysis, co-occurring TCRs were grouped using DBSCAN, with TCRdist sequence similarity added in when clustering inside HLA-allele-positive subsets. Repertoires with fewer than 30,000 or more than 120,000 public chains, plus five repertoires with anomalous nucleotide sharing, were excluded from co-occurrence clustering. TCRdb's version of the immuneACCESS table is confined to in-frame rearrangements and falls short of the full clone set. An unresolved V gene accounts for under half of the shortfall where checked; the remainder is of unknown origin. That table is the source of V, J and clone size, and D and trimming were worked out from the DNA. The sample profile shows more than 150,000 clones; about 85% of them were found once. The ten largest clonotypes hold around 3.9% of the sample.

The sequenced sample consisted of PBMCs. The TCR comes from a man aged 50-59 years in good health and CMV-seronegative. Recombination connected TRBV10-2 to TRBJ2-3; the best D guess is TRBD1, with 6 bases matching. The sequenced DNA: TGCGCCAGCAGTGACCCGGGTTCTGGGGACAATACGCAGTATTTT. Its protein product is CASSDPGSGDNTQYF.